This TCR beta chain was recorded in a study of tumor and adjacent non-tumor tissue in lung cancer. Broader study findings: In normal lung, the top 100 clones were significantly more dominant than in tumor.

This clonotype was detected many times. Its specificity is not known. TCRbeta libraries were built with three rounds of nested PCR, modified from ARM-PCR. Using its own MiXCR run on the multiplex PCR reads, TCRdb lists one record per CDR3 protein. The table lists roughly 44,000 distinct CDR3 sequences, around 67% of them singletons. The CDR3 is 14 residues long. Germline CDR1 MNHEY, CDR2 SVGAGI. The ends were cut back, 6 bases at V and 7 bases at J, with 15 bases in the middle. No cell sorting was done before RNA was extracted from the tissue. Distant lung tissue was collected more than 3 cm away from the tumor edge.

The chain links TRBV6-5 to TRBJ2-2; D is undetermined. The material sequenced was distant non-tumor lung tissue. This sequence was found in a woman between 40 and 55 years old with non-small cell lung cancer. This CDR3 reads CASSRDGAIGELFF. DNA of the CDR3: TGTGCCAGCAGCCGTGACGGCGCCATCGGGGAGCTGTTTTTT.